These T cell receptor beta chains were read from a single sample in a study of CD8 T cells in Susac syndrome. MiXCR was run by TCRdb on the immunoSEQ multiplex PCR reads, yielding one entry per CDR3 protein. The sample yields about 200,000 distinct CDR3 sequences, 90% to 95% seen once. Sample: CD4+ T cells from PBMCs. The source is a human donor with Susac syndrome. Each CDR3 is given with its conserved first and last residue. A D gene is named only where the DNA matches it firmly. Clone size appears in some rows only: once, few, many, or a class for an expanded clone.

TRBD2	TRBV10-3	TRBJ2-2	.	TGTGCCATCAGTGAGTCAGGAGCGGGAGGGAGCACCGGGGAGCTGTTTTTT	CAISESGAGGSTGELFF
.	TRBV11-2	TRBJ1-6	.	TGTGCCAGCAGCTCTCTGTTGAATTCACCCCTCCACTTT	CASSSLLNSPLHF
.	TRBV5-1	TRBJ2-7	few	TGCGCCAGCAGCTCCCGTCCTGGTGACGAGCAGTACTTC	CASSSRPGDEQYF
TRBD2	TRBV20-1	TRBJ2-3	.	TGCAGTGCTAGTCTGGCGGGAGGCACAGATACGCAGTATTTT	CSASLAGGTDTQYF
TRBD1	TRBV5-1	TRBJ2-7	.	TGCGCCAGCAGGCCGGACAGGGGTAGGTCCTACGAGCAGTACTTC	CASRPDRGRSYEQYF
.	TRBV4-1	TRBJ2-7	.	TGCGCCAGCAGCCCCGTCGAAAGAGCTAGCGAGCAGTACTTC	CASSPVERASEQYF
.	TRBV5-1	TRBJ2-7	.	TGCGCCAGCAGCTTGGCGTCCAGGGGCTACGAGCAGTACTTC	CASSLASRGYEQYF
.	TRBV12-3/TRBV12-4	TRBJ1-5	.	TGTGCCAGCAGGCAAACAGGGAACAATCAGCCCCAGCATTTT	CASRQTGNNQPQHF
.	TRBV20-1	TRBJ1-1	.	TGCAGTGCGACGGGACCGAATACGAACACTGAAGTTTTCTTT	CSATGPNTNTEVFF
.	TRBV5-1	TRBJ2-2	.	TGCGCCAGCAGCTTGGGGACCCGTAACACCGGGGAGCTGTTTTTT	CASSLGTRNTGELFF
.	TRBV5-1	TRBJ2-2	.	TGCGCCAGCAGCTTGGTACCTACGGATGGGTTGGGGGAGCTGTTTTTT	CASSLVPTDGLGELFF
.	TRBV19	TRBJ2-5	once	TGTGCCAGTAGCGGCGATGGCAGCGAGACCCAGTACTTC	CASSGDGSETQYF
.	TRBV20-1	TRBJ2-7	.	TGCAGTGCTCATGGACTATACGAGCAGTACTTC	CSAHGLYEQYF
TRBD2	TRBV6-5	TRBJ2-7	.	TGTGCCAGCAGTTACTCTGGAGAGCGGGGAACCTACGAGCAGTACTTC	CASSYSGERGTYEQYF
.	TRBV28	TRBJ2-2	.	TGTGCCAGCAGTCTCCGGGGGGAGCTGTTTTTT	CASSLRGELFF
TRBD2	TRBV5-1	TRBJ2-3	.	TGCGCCAGCAGCTTGGAAGCGGGGGGGCCAAAAGATACGCAGTATTTT	CASSLEAGGPKDTQYF
TRBD1	TRBV5-1	TRBJ2-7	.	TGCGCCAGCAGCGCTTTCGGGACAGGGACCTACGAGCAGTACTTC	CASSAFGTGTYEQYF
TRBD2	TRBV7-7	TRBJ2-3	few	TGTGCTAGCAGCCCGCGACTAGCGGGAGTCACAGATACGCAGTATTTT	CASSPRLAGVTDTQYF
TRBD2	TRBV18	TRBJ2-7	.	TGTGCCAGCTCACCACAGGGACTAGTCTACGAGCAGTACTTC	CASSPQGLVYEQYF
.	TRBV18	TRBJ2-1	.	TGTGCCAGCTCACCCCGCCAAGGGGAGAGCTCCTACAATGAGCAGTTCTTC	CASSPRQGESSYNEQFF
TRBD2	TRBV12-3/TRBV12-4	TRBJ2-7	.	TGTGCCAGCAGTCCAAGGACTAGCGTGCGGCAGTACTTC	CASSPRTSVRQYF
.	TRBV19	TRBJ1-6	.	TGTGCCAGTAGGAGATCCTCACCGTCAGGCGGGAATTCACCCCTCCACTTT	CASRRSSPSGGNSPLHF
.	TRBV28	TRBJ2-7	.	TGTGCCAGCAGTTTCACAGGCGTAAACGAGCAGTACTTC	CASSFTGVNEQYF
TRBD1	TRBV20-1	TRBJ1-1	.	TGCAGTGCTCCGACAGGGGGCTTTTTGAACACTGAAGCTTTCTTT	CSAPTGGFLNTEAFF
TRBD1	TRBV6-6	TRBJ1-2	.	TGTGCCAGCAGTAATACAGGGGGCATGTCGGATGGCTACACCTTC	CASSNTGGMSDGYTF
.	TRBV27	TRBJ1-6	.	TGTGCCAGCAGTTGGGGGGCCTATAATTCACCCCTCCACTTT	CASSWGAYNSPLHF
TRBD2	TRBV9	TRBJ2-3	.	TGTGCCAGCAGCGTAGAGGGCGGGAGGTCGGATACGCAGTATTTT	CASSVEGGRSDTQYF
.	TRBV5-4	TRBJ2-7	.	TGTGCCAGCAGCTTGGGTATGGGGCTCGAGCAGTACTTC	CASSLGMGLEQYF
.	TRBV19	TRBJ1-5	once	TGTGCCAGTAGTATGAGGGAACTGTTGCAGCCCCAGCATTTT	CASSMRELLQPQHF
TRBD1	TRBV10-3	TRBJ2-5	.	TGTGCCATCAGTGAGGGGACAGGGAAAGAGACCCAGTACTTC	CAISEGTGKETQYF
TRBD1	TRBV5-1	TRBJ1-1	.	TGCGCCAGCAGCCGAATAGACAGGGAAGGTGAAGCTTTCTTT	CASSRIDREGEAFF
.	TRBV18	TRBJ1-1	few	TGTGCCAGCTCACCACGGGGAGGGGGGAACACTGAAGCTTTCTTT	CASSPRGGGNTEAFF
TRBD1	TRBV5-1	TRBJ1-5	.	TGCGCCAGCAGCTTTGGACAGGGTCAGCCCCAGCATTTT	CASSFGQGQPQHF
.	TRBV4-1	TRBJ2-5	.	TGCGCCAGCAGCCAAGGGACCACAAGGAAGTACTTC	CASSQGTTRKYF
TRBD1	TRBV6-2/TRBV6-3	TRBJ1-5	.	TGTGCCAGCACTAAGACAGGGAACAATCAGCCCCAGCATTTT	CASTKTGNNQPQHF
.	TRBV6-4	TRBJ2-1	.	TGTGCCAGCAGTGCGTGGACAAACAATGAGCAGTTCTTC	CASSAWTNNEQFF
.	TRBV2	TRBJ2-5	.	TGTGCCAGCAGCCCCGGGTCCCCAGAGACCCAGTACTTC	CASSPGSPETQYF
.	TRBV18	TRBJ1-1	.	TGTGCCAGCTCACCAGGGCAGGGTTGGAACACTGAAGCTTTCTTT	CASSPGQGWNTEAFF
TRBD1	TRBV6-5	TRBJ1-2	.	TGTGCCAGCAGGCCCGGGACAGGGACTTTCAATGGCTACACCTTC	CASRPGTGTFNGYTF
.	TRBV15	TRBJ1-2	.	TGTGCCACCAGCAGAGCGGTCGCCGCTAACTATGGCTACACCTTC	CATSRAVAANYGYTF
.	TRBV11-2	TRBJ2-3	.	TGTGCCAGCAGCTCCCAACCGGGAGAGACAGATACGCAGTATTTT	CASSSQPGETDTQYF
.	TRBV30	TRBJ2-6	.	TGTGCCTGGAGCGGGGCCTCTGGGGCCAACGTCCTGACTTTC	CAWSGASGANVLTF
.	TRBV27	TRBJ1-1	few	TGTGCCAGCAGTTTCCTCGACAGATTGAACACTGAAGCTTTCTTT	CASSFLDRLNTEAFF
.	TRBV10-3	TRBJ2-7	.	TGTGCCATCAGTGAGGGAGAGAGGCGCTACGAGCAGTACTTC	CAISEGERRYEQYF
TRBD2	TRBV3-1	TRBJ2-7	.	TGTGCCAGCAGCCAGGAATGGACTAGCGGGGGGGCAGTCGAGCAGTACTTC	CASSQEWTSGGAVEQYF
.	TRBV6-5	TRBJ2-7	.	TGTGCCAGCAGTTACCTTCCAACCTCCTACGAGCAGTACTTC	CASSYLPTSYEQYF